The 16 T cell receptor beta chains in this list originate from one sample, sequenced in a study of OX40 agonist ivuxolimab in advanced cancers. The assay was immunoSEQ multiplex PCR, and TCRdb's table has in-frame clones only and misses some. Of 9,500 to 12,000 clones in the sample, more than 60% were seen once. The sequencing here drew on CD4+ or CD8+ T cells sorted from blood, taken in a trial of the OX40 agonist ivuxolimab. The receptors here all came from an adult with an advanced solid tumor such as melanoma, head and neck, liver or kidney cancer.

Sample share makes this clone medium-sized. The gene calls are TRBV11-2 and TRBJ2-1; 14 positions match TRBD2. CDR1 is SGHAT and CDR2 is FQNNGV in the germline V gene. Unmatched junction bases numbered 8, after V lost 4 bases and J lost 6 bases. CDR3 size: 17 residues. The CDR3 region has the DNA TGTGCCAGCAGCTCGGGACTAGCGGGAGCCCCGTCCAATGAGCAGTTCTTC. Translating gives CASSSGLAGAPSNEQFF.

The chain links TRBV19 to TRBJ2-7, with TRBD1 matching over 9 bases. V shed 5 bases and J 2 bases; nucleotides not matched to a gene: 7. In germline, CDR1 is LNHDA, CDR2 SQIVND (reference sequence). This CDR3 contains 15 residues. DNA of the CDR3: TGTGCCAGTAGTGTATACAGGGGGCCAACCTACGAGCAGTACTTC. Translated, it gives CASSVYRGPTYEQYF.

V and J are TRBV30 and TRBJ2-2; 10 nucleotides match TRBD2. This CDR3 spans 15 amino acids. The germline V gene has CDR1 GTSNPN and CDR2 SVGIG (reference sequence). Trimming cost V 1 base and J 6 bases; bases outside gene matches: 5. CDR3 in amino acids: CAWSALAGEAGELFF. CDR3 coding DNA: TGTGCCTGGAGTGCGCTAGCGGGAGAGGCCGGGGAGCTGTTTTTT.

This chain connects TRBV4-3 to TRBJ2-2, with 7 bases identical to TRBD1. CDR1 and CDR2 from the germline V gene are LGHNA and YSLEER. Trimming cost V 7 bases and J 5 bases; bases outside gene matches: 10. The length of the CDR3 is 15 residues. The CDR3 coding sequence is TGCGCCAGCAAAGACAGGGTGGGTGAGACCGGGGAGCTGTTTTTT. It encodes CASKDRVGETGELFF.

This clone occurred once. The genes are TRBV7-5 and TRBJ1-6; the D call TRBD1 from the table was never checked on the DNA. TRBV7-5 is shown as a pseudogene. This CDR3 contains 19 residues. The CDR3 spells CVRSPTGDRGLRRDSPLHF. Written as DNA, the CDR3 is TGTGTCAGAAGCCCGACGGGGGACAGGGGGCTAAGGAGGGATTCACCCCTCCACTTT.

By frequency in the sample, this clone is large. This sequence joins TRBV7-8 and TRBJ2-1; perhaps D is TRBD1 or TRBD2 (5 bases each). V was shortened by 3 bases and J by 5 bases, with 20 bases between the two germline ends. The CDR3 runs to 17 residues. Germline V CDR1 and CDR2: SGHVS, FQNEAQ. The CDR3, as DNA: TGTGCCAGCAGCTTTTCCCCTCCGGGACCGGTGGACAATGAGCAGTTCTTC. Its protein product is CASSFSPPGPVDNEQFF.

The V and J genes are TRBV27 and TRBJ1-2; no firm D call. The CDR3 extends over 16 amino acids. Trimming took off 0 bases at V and 0 bases at J, with 11 bases between the two ends. Germline V lookup: CDR1 MNHEY, CDR2 SMNVEV (reference sequence). CDR3 DNA: TGTGCCAGCAGTTTATCGCCTCTAATAGCTAACTATGGCTACACCTTC. Protein: CASSLSPLIANYGYTF.

In the case of this clone: A junction boundary mismatches the germline segment, possibly from a read error. This sequence joins TRBV6-1 and TRBJ1-2; 12 bases match TRBD1. The germline gives CDR1 MNHNS, CDR2 SASEGT. The CDR3 has 17 amino acids. The CDR3 DNA sequence: TGTGCCAGCAGTGATCCGCCGGGGACAGGGGGCAACTATGGCTACGCCTTC. It specifies CASSDPPGTGGNYGYAF.

V gene TRBV27 combines with J gene TRBJ1-5; D ambiguous. CDR1 is MNHEY and CDR2 is SMNVEV in the germline V gene (reference sequence). There are 14 residues in the CDR3. V was shortened by 3 bases and J by 7 bases, with 13 bases between the two germline ends. In DNA, the CDR3 is TGTGCCAGCAGTTTTGTCGGGGTAGGACAGCCCCAGCATTTT. Amino acid sequence: CASSFVGVGQPQHF.

This clone was seen a few times. The chain is built from TRBV7-3 and TRBJ2-1, with 9 bases aligning to TRBD2. J lost 10 bases, V lost 4 bases, and 2 bases had no gene match. Germline V CDR1 and CDR2: SGHTA, FQGTGA. This CDR3 is built from 12 residues. This CDR3 is CASSSLAGEQFF. The CDR3 region has the DNA TGTGCCAGCAGCTCCCTAGCGGGAGAGCAGTTCTTC.

The V call is TRBV7-6, the J call TRBJ2-1, with 8 bases identical to TRBD2. Germline trimming cut 5 bases from V and 0 bases from J; bases unmatched to any gene: 6. CDR3 length: 16 amino acids. The V gene's germline CDR1 is SGHVS and CDR2 FNYEAQ. The DNA of the CDR3 is TGTGCCAGCAGCCCGATCGGGGGGGCCTCCTACAATGAGCAGTTCTTC. This encodes CASSPIGGASYNEQFF.

The V and J genes are TRBV5-4 and TRBJ1-6; tentative D call: TRBD1 (5 bases). The CDR3 covers 14 residues. Germline assignment: CDR1 SGHNT and CDR2 YYREEE (reference sequence). Trimming pared 4 bases from V and 15 bases from J, leaving 20 bases between. The CDR3 spells CASSPGMGPHLLHF. The DNA of the CDR3 is TGTGCCAGCAGCCCCGGCATGGGACCCCATCTCCTCCACTTT.

The chain has TRBV19 and TRBJ2-1; maybe TRBD2 (7 bases). Trimming stripped 5 bases from V and 7 bases from J, with 21 bases between. CDR1 and CDR2 from the germline V gene are LNHDA and SQIVND (reference sequence). CDR3 length: 16 residues. CDR3 coding DNA: TGTGCCAGTAGTCTCGACCGGGGGGCAGAATGGAATGAGCAGTTCTTC. Translated: CASSLDRGAEWNEQFF.

The V call is TRBV11-2, the J call TRBJ1-2; possibly TRBD1 for D (5 bases). This CDR3 has 17 residues. Germline CDR1 reads SGHAT; CDR2 reads FQNNGV. Trimming stripped 1 base from V and 4 bases from J, with 19 bases between. As DNA, the CDR3 is TGTGCCAGCAGCTTAGGCGGGGCTCCAAGGCTGGGCTATGGCTACACCTTC. Protein product: CASSLGGAPRLGYGYTF.

The rearrangement uses TRBV6-5 and TRBJ2-1; 10 nucleotides match TRBD2. Germline V CDR1 and CDR2: MNHEY, SVGAGI. Trimming cost V 4 bases and J 0 bases; bases outside gene matches: 0. This CDR3 has 15 residues. Here the CDR3 reads CASSWTSGSYNEQFF. The CDR3 DNA is TGTGCCAGCAGTTGGACTAGCGGCTCCTACAATGAGCAGTTCTTC.

V usage is TRBV13 and J usage is TRBJ2-7; TRBD1 aligns across 7 bases. The CDR3 runs to 16 residues. CDR1 is PRHDT and CDR2 is FYEKMQ in the germline V gene (reference sequence). Losses at the gene ends were 5 bases for V and 3 bases for J; bases not matched to a gene: 13. The CDR3 DNA sequence: TGTGCCAGCAGCCTACCAAAGGGGGCCAACAACTACGAGCAGTACTTC. It yields the protein CASSLPKGANNYEQYF.